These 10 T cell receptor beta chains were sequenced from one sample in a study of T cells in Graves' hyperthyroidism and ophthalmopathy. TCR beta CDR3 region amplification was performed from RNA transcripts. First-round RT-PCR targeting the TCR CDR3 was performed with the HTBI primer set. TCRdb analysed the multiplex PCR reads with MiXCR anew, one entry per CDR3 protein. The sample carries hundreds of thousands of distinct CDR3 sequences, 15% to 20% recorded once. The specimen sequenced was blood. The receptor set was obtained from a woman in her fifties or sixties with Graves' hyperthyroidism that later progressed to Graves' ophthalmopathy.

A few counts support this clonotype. In nucleotides, the CDR3 is TGTGCCAGCAGCTTGGTGTTTTATGGCTACACCTTC. It yields the protein CASSLVFYGYTF. The chain uses TRBV5-8 and TRBJ1-2; D call uncertain. This CDR3 is built from 12 residues. Germline V lookup: CDR1 SGHTS, CDR2 YDEGEE. Trimming left V 0 bases short and J 5 bases short, with 5 bases between.

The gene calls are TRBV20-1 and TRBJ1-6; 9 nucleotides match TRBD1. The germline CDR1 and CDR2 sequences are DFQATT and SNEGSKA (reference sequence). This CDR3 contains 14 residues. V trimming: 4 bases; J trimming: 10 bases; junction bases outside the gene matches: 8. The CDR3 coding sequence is TGCAGTGCTACCAGAGGACAGGGGTACTCACCCCTCCACTTT. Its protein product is CSATRGQGYSPLHF.

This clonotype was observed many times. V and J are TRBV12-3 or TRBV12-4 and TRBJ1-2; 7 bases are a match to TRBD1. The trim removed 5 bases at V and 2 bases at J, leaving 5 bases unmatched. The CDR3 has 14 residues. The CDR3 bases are TGTGCCAGCAGTGTCCCGGGACAGAACTATGGCTACACCTTC. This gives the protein CASSVPGQNYGYTF.

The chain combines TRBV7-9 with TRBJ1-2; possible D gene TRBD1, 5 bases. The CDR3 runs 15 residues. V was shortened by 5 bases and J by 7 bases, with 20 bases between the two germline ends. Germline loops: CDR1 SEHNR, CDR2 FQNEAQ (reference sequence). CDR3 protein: CASSKKDGTAAGYTF. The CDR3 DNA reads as TGTGCCAGCAGCAAAAAAGACGGGACCGCGGCTGGCTACACCTTC.

The CDR3 DNA reads as TGTGCCAGCAGTCAGGGCACCGGGACAGGCTATGGCTACACCTTC. Protein product: CASSQGTGTGYGYTF. The rearrangement uses TRBV27 and TRBJ1-2, with TRBD1 matching 8 bases. The CDR3 runs 15 residues. Trimming took 5 bases from V and 4 from J; bases not matched to a gene: 9. Looked up from germline, CDR1 is MNHEY and CDR2 is SMNVEV (reference sequence).

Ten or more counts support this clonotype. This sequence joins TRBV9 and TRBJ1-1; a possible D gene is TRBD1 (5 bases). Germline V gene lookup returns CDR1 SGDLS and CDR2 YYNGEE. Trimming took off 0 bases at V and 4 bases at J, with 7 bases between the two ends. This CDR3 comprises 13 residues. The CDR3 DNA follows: TGTGCCAGCAGCGTAGGAGGGACCACTGAAGCTTTCTTT. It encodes CASSVGGTTEAFF.

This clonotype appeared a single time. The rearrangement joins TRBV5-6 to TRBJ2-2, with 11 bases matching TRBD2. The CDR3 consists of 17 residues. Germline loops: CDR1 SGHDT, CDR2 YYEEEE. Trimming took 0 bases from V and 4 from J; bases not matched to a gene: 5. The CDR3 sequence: CASSLDPSGGPTGELFF. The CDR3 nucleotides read TGTGCCAGCAGCTTGGATCCTAGCGGGGGGCCCACCGGGGAGCTGTTTTTT.

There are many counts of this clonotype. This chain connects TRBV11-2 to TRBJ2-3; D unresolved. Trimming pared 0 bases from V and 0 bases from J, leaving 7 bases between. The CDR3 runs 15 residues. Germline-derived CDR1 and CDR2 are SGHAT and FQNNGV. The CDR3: CASSLDWSSTDTQYF. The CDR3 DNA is TGTGCCAGCAGCTTAGATTGGTCTAGCACAGATACGCAGTATTTT. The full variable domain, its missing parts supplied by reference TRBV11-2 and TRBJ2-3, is EAGVAQSPRYKIIEKRQSVAFWCNPISGHATLYWYQQILGQGPKLLIQFQNNGVVDDSQLPKDRFSAERLKGVDSTLKIQPAKLEDSAVYLCASSLDWSSTDTQYFGPGTRLTVL.

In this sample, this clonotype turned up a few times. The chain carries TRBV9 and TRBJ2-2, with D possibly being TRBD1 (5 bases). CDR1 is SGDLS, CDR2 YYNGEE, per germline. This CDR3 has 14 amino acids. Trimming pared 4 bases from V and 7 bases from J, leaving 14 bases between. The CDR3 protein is CASSTLKGDGELFF. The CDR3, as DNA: TGTGCCAGCAGCACGCTTAAAGGGGACGGGGAGCTGTTTTTT.

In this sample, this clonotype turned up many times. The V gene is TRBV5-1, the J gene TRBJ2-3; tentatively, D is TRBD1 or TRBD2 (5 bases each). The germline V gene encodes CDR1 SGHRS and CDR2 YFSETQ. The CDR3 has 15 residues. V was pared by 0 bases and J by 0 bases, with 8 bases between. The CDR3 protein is CASSLARDSTDTQYF. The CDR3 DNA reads TGCGCCAGCAGCTTGGCCCGGGACAGCACAGATACGCAGTATTTT.